This T cell receptor beta chain originates from a study of naive and memory T cell subsets. The beta constant-region primer was an equimolar mix of two oligonucleotides covering TRBC1 and TRBC2. Nested alpha and beta constant-region primers with the SP2 primer drove four PCR rounds on ligated cDNA. MiXCR, applied by TCRdb to the UMI-ligation and nested PCR reads, yields one record per CDR3 protein. This table holds tens of thousands of distinct CDR3 sequences, 9% found once. Trimming took 3 bases from V and 2 from J, leaving 7 bases between them. The V gene's germline CDR1 is SEHNR and CDR2 FQNEAQ (reference sequence). This CDR3 is 13 amino acids long. Study-wide points: Clonotypes here are unpaired alpha or beta chain sequences.

This clonotype was counted only a few times. Its antigen is still unknown. This chain connects TRBV7-9 to TRBJ2-5; D unresolved. The sequence was collected from a human donor in good health. Specimen: naive CD8+ T cells from blood. CDR3 DNA sequence: TGTGCCAGCAGCTTGACGGATCAAGAGACCCAGTACTTC. Its protein is CASSLTDQETQYF.